The T cell receptor (beta chain) described here comes from a study of cytomegalovirus exposure and HLA in healthy donors. Whole-study context: Genetic ancestry analysis placed about 80% of the 300 to 500 donors that were genotyped in the Caucasian-associated cluster.

The primer mix had 60 Vbeta and 13 Jbeta primers. The data were produced by immunoSEQ multiplex PCR, yet TCRdb's version contains in-frame clones alone and is incomplete. The data show about 98,000 clones, with roughly four fifths seen just once and roughly 8% held by the top ten. Germline CDR1 reads MNHNY; CDR2 reads SVGAGI (reference sequence). V was pared by 0 bases and J by 2 bases, with 11 bases between. The CDR3 runs to 15 residues. Sequenced: PBMCs. The V gene is TRBV6-6, the J gene TRBJ2-7; D call uncertain. The sequence came from a human donor in good health. CDR3 region: CASSYSGVNTYEQYF. The CDR3 DNA reads TGTGCCAGCAGTTACTCAGGAGTTAACACCTACGAGCAGTACTTC.